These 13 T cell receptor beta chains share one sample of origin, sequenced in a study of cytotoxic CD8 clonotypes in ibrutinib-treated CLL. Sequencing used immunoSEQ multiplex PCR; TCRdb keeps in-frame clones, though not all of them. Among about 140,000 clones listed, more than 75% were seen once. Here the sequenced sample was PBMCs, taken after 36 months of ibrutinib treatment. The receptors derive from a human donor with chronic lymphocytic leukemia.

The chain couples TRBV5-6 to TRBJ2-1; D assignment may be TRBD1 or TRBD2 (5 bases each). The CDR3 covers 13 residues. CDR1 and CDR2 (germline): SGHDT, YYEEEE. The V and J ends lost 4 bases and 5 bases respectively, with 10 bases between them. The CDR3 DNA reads TGTGCCAGCAGCCTCGGGACGGACAATGAGCAGTTCTTC. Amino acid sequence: CASSLGTDNEQFF.

The CDR3 nucleotides read TGTGCCAGCAGCCGTAGCGGGATAAGCAATCAGCCCCAGCATTTT. Amino acids: CASSRSGISNQPQHF. The chain joins TRBV2 to TRBJ1-5; D not certain. Trimming removed 6 bases at V and 1 base at J, with 13 bases between. The CDR3 contains 15 residues. The germline V gene encodes CDR1 SNHLY and CDR2 FYNNEI. Full variable domain (missing parts from reference TRBV2 and TRBJ1-5): EPEVTQTPSHQVTQMGQEVILRCVPISNHLYFYWYRQILGQKVEFLVSFYNNEISEKSEIFDDQFSVERPDGSNFTLKIRSTKLEDSAMYFCASSRSGISNQPQHFGDGTRLSIL.

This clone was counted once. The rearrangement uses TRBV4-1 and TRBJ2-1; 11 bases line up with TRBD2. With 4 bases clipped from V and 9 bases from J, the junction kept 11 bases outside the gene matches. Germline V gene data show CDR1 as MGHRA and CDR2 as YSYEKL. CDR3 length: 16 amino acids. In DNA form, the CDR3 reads TGCGCCAGCAGCCGAGGACTAGCGGGCCTGTCTTTTGAGCAGTTCTTC. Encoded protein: CASSRGLAGLSFEQFF.

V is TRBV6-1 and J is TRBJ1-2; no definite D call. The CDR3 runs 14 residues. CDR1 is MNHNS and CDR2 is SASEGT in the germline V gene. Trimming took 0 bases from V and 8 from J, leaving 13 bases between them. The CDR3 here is CASSEALTGGGYTF. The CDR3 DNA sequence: TGTGCCAGCAGTGAAGCCTTGACGGGTGGCGGCTACACCTTC.

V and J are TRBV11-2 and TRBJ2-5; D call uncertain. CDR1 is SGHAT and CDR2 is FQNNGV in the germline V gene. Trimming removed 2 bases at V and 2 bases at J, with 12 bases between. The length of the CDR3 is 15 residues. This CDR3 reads CASSLRLTPQETQYF. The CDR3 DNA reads TGTGCCAGCAGCTTAAGGCTCACCCCACAAGAGACCCAGTACTTC.

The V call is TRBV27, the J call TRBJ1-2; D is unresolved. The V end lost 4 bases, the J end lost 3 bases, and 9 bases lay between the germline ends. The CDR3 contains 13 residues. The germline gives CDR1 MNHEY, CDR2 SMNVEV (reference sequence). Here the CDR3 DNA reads TGTGCCAGCAGTTCTCAGGTTCACTATGGCTACACCTTC. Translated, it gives CASSSQVHYGYTF.

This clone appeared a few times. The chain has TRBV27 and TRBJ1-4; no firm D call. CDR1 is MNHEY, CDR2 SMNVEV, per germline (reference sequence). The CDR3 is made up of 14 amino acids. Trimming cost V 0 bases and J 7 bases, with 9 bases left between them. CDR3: CASSLSRDREKLFF. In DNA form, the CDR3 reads TGTGCCAGCAGTTTATCGAGGGATCGTGAAAAACTGTTTTTT.

The CDR3 reads CASSTEVRGQQPQHF. The CDR3 region has the DNA TGTGCCAGCAGCACCGAAGTCAGGGGGCAGCAGCCCCAGCATTTT. V and J are TRBV6-1 and TRBJ1-5, with 8 bases aligning to TRBD1. CDR1 is MNHNS, CDR2 SASEGT, per germline. Trimming at V came to 6 bases and at J to 7 bases, leaving 11 bases not matched to a gene. This CDR3 comprises 15 residues.

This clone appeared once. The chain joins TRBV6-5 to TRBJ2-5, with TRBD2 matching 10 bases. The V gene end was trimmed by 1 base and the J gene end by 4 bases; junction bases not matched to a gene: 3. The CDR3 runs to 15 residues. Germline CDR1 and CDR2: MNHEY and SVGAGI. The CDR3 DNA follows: TGTGCCAGCAGTTACTATCTAGCGGGGGTAGAGACCCAGTACTTC. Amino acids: CASSYYLAGVETQYF.

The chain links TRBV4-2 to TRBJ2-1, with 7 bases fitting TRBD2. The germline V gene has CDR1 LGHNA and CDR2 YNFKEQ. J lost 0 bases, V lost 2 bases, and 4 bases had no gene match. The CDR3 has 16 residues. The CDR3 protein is CASSQPSGNSYNEQFF. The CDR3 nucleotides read TGTGCCAGCAGCCAACCTAGCGGAAACTCCTACAATGAGCAGTTCTTC.

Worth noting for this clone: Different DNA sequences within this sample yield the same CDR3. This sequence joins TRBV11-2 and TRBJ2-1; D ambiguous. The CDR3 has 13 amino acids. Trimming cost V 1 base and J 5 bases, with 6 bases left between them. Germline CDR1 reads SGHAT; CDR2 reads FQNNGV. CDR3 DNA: TGTGCCAGCAGCTTAGGCCGAAACAATGAGCAGTTCTTC. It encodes CASSLGRNNEQFF.

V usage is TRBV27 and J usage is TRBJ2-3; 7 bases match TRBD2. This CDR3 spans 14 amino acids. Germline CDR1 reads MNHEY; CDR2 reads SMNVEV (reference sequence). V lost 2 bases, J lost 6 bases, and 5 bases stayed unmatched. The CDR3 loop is CASSLVGRRDTQYF. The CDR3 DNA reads TGTGCCAGCAGTTTAGTCGGGAGGCGGGATACGCAGTATTTT.

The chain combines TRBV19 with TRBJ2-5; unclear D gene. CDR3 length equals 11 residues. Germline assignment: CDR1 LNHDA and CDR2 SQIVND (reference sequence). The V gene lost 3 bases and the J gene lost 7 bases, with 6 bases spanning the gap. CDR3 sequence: CASSIGVTQYF. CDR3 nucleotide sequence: TGTGCCAGTAGTATCGGCGTGACCCAGTACTTC.